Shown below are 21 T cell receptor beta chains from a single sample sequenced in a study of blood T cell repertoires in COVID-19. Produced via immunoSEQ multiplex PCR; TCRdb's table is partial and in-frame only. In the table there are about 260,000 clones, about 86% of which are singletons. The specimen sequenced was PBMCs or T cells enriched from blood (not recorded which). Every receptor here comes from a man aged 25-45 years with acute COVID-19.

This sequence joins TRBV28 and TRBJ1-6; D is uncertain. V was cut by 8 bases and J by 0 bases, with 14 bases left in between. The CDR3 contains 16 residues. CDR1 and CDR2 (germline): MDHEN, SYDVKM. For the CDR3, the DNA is TGTGCCAGCGGAGAACCGGTGAGCTCCTATAATTCACCCCTCCACTTT. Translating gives CASGEPVSSYNSPLHF.

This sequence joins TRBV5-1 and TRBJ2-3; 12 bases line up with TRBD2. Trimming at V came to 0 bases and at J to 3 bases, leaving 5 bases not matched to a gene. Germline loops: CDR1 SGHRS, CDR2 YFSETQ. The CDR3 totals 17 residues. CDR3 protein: CASSLVPSGGATDTQYF. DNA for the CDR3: TGCGCCAGCAGCTTGGTGCCTAGCGGGGGGGCTACAGATACGCAGTATTTT.

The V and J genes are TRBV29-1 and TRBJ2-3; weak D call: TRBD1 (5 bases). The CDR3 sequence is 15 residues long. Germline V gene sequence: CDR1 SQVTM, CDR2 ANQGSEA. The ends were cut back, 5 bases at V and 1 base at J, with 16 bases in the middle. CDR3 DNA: TGCAGCGTTCCCAGACACCTAGGGGGCACAGATACGCAGTATTTT. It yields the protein CSVPRHLGGTDTQYF.

In nucleotides, the CDR3 is TGTGCCAGCAGCTTAGGTGGGACAGGGAAAAATGAGCAGTTCTTC. Protein: CASSLGGTGKNEQFF. V and J are TRBV7-6 and TRBJ2-1; 9 bases line up with TRBD1. The V segment lost 1 base and the J segment 7 bases; nucleotides outside the gene matches: 5. This CDR3 is built from 15 residues. Germline V gene data show CDR1 as SGHVS and CDR2 as FNYEAQ.

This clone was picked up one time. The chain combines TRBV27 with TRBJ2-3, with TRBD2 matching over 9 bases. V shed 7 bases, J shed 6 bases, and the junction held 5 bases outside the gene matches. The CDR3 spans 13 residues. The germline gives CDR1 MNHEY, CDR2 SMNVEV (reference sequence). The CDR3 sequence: CASTAGGPDTQYF. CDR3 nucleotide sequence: TGTGCCAGCACGGCGGGAGGGCCCGATACGCAGTATTTT.

Here the CDR3 reads CASSLRGRGTEAFF. For the CDR3, the DNA is TGTGCCAGCAGCCTAAGGGGGCGAGGCACTGAAGCTTTCTTT. The chain recombines TRBV5-4 with TRBJ1-1; 7 bases agree with TRBD1. Germline V gene data show CDR1 as SGHNT and CDR2 as YYREEE (reference sequence). After removal of 4 bases from V and 4 bases from J, the junction contained 7 bases not matched to a gene. The CDR3 spans 14 residues.

DNA for the CDR3: TGTGCCAGCAGCCGGTCCGGGACAAATCATGGCTACACCTTC. This translates into CASSRSGTNHGYTF. This chain connects TRBV5-6 to TRBJ1-2; weak D call: TRBD1 (6 bases). The CDR3 consists of 14 residues. Per the germline V gene, CDR1 is SGHDT and CDR2 is YYEEEE. Between the trimmed V and J ends, which lost 4 bases and 6 bases, there was a span of 16 bases.

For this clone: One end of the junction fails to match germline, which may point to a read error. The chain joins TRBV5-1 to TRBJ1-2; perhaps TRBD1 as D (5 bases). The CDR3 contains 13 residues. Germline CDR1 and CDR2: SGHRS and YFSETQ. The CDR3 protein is CASSLSLGDGYTF. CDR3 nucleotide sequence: TGTGCCAGCAGCTTGTCCTTAGGGGATGGCTACACCTTC.

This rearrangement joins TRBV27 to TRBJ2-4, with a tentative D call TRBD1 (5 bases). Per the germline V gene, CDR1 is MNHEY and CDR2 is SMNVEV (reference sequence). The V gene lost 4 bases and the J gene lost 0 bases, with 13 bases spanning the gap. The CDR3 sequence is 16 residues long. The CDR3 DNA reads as TGTGCCAGCAGTTCTCCCCCAGGGTCAGCCAAAAACATTCAGTACTTC. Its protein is CASSSPPGSAKNIQYF.

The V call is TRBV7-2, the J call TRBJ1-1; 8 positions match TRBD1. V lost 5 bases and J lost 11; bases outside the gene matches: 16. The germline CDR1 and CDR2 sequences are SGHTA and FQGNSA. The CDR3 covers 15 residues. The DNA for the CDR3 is TGTGCCAGCAGCCATATCCAGACAGGGGAATCCGACGCTTTCTTT. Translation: CASSHIQTGESDAFF.

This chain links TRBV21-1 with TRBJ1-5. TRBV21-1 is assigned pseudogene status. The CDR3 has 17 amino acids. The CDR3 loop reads CASRGMGGTYSNQPQHF. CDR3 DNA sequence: TGTGCCAGCAGAGGGATGGGGGGGACTTATAGCAATCAGCCCCAGCATTTT.

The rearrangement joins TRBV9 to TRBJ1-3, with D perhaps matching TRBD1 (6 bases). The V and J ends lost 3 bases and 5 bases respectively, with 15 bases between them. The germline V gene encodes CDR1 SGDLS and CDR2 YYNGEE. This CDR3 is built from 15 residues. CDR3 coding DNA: TGTGCCAGCAGCGAAGAGGACAGAATGAGAAACACCATATATTTT. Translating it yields CASSEEDRMRNTIYF.

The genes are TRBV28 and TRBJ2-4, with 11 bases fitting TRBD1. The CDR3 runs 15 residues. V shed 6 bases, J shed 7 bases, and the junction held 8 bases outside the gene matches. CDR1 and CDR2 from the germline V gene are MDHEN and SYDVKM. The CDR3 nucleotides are TGTGCCAGCAGCCCGCGCCGGGACAGGGGGAACATTCAGTACTTC. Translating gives CASSPRRDRGNIQYF. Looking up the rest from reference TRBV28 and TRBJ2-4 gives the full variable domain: DVKVTQSSRYLVKRTGEKVFLECVQDMDHENMFWYRQDPGLGLRLIYFSYDVKMKEKGDIPEGYSVSREKKERFSLILESASTNQTSMYLCASSPRRDRGNIQYFGAGTRLSVL.

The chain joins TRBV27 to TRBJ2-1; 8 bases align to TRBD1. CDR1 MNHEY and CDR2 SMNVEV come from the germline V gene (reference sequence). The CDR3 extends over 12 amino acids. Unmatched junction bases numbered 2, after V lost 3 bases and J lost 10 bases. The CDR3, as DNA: TGTGCCAGCAGTTTGCGGGACAGGGAGCAGTTCTTC. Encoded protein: CASSLRDREQFF.

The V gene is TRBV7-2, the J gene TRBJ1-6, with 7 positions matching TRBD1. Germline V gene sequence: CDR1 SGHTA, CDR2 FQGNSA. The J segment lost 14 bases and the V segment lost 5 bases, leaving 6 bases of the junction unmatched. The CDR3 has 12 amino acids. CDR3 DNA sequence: TGTGCCAGCAGCCCCCTTGGACAGGCCCTCCACTTT. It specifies CASSPLGQALHF.

As DNA, the CDR3 is TGTGCCAGCGGACAAGACGGACAGGGAGATTCACCCCTCCACTTT. Translating gives CASGQDGQGDSPLHF. The rearrangement links TRBV7-9 to TRBJ1-6, with 8 bases identical to TRBD1. This CDR3 contains 15 residues. J was trimmed by 8 bases and V by 8 bases; bases with no gene match: 11. CDR1 and CDR2 from the germline V gene are SEHNR and FQNEAQ (reference sequence).

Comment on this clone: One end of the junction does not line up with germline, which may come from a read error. CDR3 residues: CASSLLQGNTEAFF. The CDR3 DNA sequence: TGTGCCAGCAGCTTGTTACAGGGAAACACTGAAGCTTTCTTT. J is TRBJ1-1 and V is TRBV5-1; possible D gene TRBD1, 6 bases. Germline values: CDR1 SGHRS, CDR2 YFSETQ. The CDR3 sequence is 14 residues long.

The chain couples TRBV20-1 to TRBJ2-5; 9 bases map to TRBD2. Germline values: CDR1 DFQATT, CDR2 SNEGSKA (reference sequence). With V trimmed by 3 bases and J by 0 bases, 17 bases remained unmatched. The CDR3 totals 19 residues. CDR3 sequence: CSASHLRGGIRGHQETQYF. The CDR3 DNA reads TGCAGTGCTAGTCATTTGCGGGGGGGCATACGTGGTCACCAAGAGACCCAGTACTTC.

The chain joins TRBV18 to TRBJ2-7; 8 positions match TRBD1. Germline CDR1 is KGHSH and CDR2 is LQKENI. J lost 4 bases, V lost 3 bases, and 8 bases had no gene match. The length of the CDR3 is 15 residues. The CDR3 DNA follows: TGTGCCAGCTCACCCTCGACAGGGGTCAAGTACGAGCAGTACGTC. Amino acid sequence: CASSPSTGVKYEQYV.

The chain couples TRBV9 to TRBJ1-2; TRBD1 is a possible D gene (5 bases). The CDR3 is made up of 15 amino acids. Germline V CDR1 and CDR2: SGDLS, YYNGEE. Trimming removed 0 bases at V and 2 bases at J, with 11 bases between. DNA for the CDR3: TGTGCCAGCAGCGTAGAAGGGGTTGCCAACTATGGCTACACCTTC. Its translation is CASSVEGVANYGYTF.

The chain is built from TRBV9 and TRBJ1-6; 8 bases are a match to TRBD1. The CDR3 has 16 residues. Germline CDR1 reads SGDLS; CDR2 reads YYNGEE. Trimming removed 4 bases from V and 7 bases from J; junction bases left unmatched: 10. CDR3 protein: CASSMTGQGGNSPLHF. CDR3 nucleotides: TGTGCCAGCAGCATGACAGGACAGGGAGGCAATTCACCCCTCCACTTT.